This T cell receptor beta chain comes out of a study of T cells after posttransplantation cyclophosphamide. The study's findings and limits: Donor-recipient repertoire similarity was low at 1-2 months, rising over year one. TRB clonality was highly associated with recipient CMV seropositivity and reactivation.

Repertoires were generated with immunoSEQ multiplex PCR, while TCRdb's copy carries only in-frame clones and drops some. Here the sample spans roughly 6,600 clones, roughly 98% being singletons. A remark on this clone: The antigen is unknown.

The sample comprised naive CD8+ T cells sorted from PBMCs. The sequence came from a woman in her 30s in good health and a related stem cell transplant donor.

In DNA, the CDR3 is TGTGCCAGCAGACAGGGGGCGGGGGAGACCCAGTACTTC. This sequence encodes CASRQGAGETQYF. The rearrangement links TRBV6-5 to TRBJ2-5; TRBD1 aligns across 9 bases. The CDR3 covers 13 residues. Germline V gene sequence: CDR1 MNHEY, CDR2 SVGAGI. Trimming at V came to 6 bases and at J to 5 bases, leaving 4 bases not matched to a gene.